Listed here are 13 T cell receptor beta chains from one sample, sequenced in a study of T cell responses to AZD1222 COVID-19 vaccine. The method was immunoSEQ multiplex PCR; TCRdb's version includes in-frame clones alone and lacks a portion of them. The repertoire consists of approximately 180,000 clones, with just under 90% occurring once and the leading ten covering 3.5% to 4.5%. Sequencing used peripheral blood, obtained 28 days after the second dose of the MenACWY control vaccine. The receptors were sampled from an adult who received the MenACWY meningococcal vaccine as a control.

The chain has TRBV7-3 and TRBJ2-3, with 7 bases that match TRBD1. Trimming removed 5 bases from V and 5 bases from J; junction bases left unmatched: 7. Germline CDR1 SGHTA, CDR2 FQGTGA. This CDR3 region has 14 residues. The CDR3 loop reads CASSLDRAEDTQYF. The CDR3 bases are TGTGCCAGCAGCCTTGACAGGGCGGAAGATACGCAGTATTTT.

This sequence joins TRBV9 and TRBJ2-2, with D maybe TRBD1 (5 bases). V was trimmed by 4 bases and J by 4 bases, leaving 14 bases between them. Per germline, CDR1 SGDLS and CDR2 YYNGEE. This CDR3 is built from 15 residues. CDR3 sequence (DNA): TGTGCCAGCAGCAAGATAGACAGCCCCACCGGGGAGCTGTTTTTT. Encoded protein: CASSKIDSPTGELFF.

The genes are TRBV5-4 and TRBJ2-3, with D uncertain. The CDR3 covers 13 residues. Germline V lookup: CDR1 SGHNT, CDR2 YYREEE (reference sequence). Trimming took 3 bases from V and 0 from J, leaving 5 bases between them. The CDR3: CASSSTSTDTQYF. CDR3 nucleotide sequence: TGTGCCAGCAGCTCCACAAGCACAGATACGCAGTATTTT.

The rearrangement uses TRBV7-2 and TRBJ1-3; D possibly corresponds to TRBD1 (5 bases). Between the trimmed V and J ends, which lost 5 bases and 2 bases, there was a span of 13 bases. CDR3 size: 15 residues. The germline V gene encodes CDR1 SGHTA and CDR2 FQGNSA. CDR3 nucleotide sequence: TGTGCCAGCAGCGCAGCAGGGAGCGCTGGAAACACCATATATTTT. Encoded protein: CASSAAGSAGNTIYF.

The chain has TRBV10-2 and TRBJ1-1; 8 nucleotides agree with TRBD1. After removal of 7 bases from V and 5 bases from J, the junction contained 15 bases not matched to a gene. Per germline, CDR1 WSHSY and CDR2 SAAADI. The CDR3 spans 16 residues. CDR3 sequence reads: CASIRVVGQGGTEAFF. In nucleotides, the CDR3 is TGCGCCAGCATAAGGGTCGTAGGACAGGGAGGGACTGAAGCTTTCTTT.

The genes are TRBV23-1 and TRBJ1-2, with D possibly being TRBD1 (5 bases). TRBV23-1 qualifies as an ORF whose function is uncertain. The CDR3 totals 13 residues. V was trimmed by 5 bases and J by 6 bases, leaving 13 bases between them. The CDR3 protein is CASSNIRGDGYTF. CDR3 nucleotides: TGCGCCAGCAGTAACATCCGGGGGGATGGCTACACCTTC.

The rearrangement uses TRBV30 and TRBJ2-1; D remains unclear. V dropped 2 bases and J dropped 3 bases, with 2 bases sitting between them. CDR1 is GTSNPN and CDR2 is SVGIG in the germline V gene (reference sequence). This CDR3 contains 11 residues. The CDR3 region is CAWSLYNEQFF. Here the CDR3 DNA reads TGTGCCTGGAGTCTCTACAATGAGCAGTTCTTC.

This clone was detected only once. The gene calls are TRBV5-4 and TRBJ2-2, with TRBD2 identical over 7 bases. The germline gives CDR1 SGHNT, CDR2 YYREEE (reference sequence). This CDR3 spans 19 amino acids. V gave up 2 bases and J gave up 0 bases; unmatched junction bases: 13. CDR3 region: CASSLSAGVITANTGELFF. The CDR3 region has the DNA TGTGCCAGCAGCTTATCGGCGGGAGTCATAACGGCGAACACCGGGGAGCTGTTTTTT.

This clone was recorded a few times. The CDR3 nucleotides read TGCGCCAGCACGGGCAGAAAAGAGACCCAGTACTTC. Its translation: CASTGRKETQYF. The chain recombines TRBV10-2 with TRBJ2-5, with D unclear. V lost 7 bases to trimming and J lost 3 bases, with 9 bases between them. Per the germline V gene, CDR1 is WSHSY and CDR2 is SAAADI. The CDR3 runs 12 residues.

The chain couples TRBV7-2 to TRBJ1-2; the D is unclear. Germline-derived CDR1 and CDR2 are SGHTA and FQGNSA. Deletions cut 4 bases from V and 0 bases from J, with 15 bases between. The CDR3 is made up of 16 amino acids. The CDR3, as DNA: TGTGCCAGCAGCTCGAGCTTGATGCTCTCTAACTATGGCTACACCTTC. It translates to CASSSSLMLSNYGYTF.

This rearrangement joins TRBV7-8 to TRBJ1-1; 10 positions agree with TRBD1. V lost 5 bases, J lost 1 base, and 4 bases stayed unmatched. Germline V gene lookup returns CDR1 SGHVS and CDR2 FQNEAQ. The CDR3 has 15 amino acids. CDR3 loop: CASSTWTGGNTEAFF. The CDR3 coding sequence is TGTGCCAGCAGCACTTGGACAGGGGGGAACACTGAAGCTTTCTTT. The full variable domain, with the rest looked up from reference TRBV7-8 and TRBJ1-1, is GAGVSQSPRYKVAKRGQDVALRCDPISGHVSLFWYQQALGQGPEFLTYFQNEAQLDKSGLPSDRFFAERPEGSVSTLKIQRTQQEDSAVYLCASSTWTGGNTEAFFGQGTRLTVV.

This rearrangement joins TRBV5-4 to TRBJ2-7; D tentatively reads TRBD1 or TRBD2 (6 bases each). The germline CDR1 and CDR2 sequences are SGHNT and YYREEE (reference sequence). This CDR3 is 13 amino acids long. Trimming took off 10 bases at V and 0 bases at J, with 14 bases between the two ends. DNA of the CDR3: TGTGCCGGGGGGACACCGAGCTCCTACGAGCAGTACTTC. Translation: CAGGTPSSYEQYF.

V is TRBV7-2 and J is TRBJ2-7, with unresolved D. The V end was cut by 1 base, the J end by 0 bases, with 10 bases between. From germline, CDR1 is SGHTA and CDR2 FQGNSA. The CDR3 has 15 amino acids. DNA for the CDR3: TGTGCCAGCAGCTTAGGGGGTCTGAGCTCCTACGAGCAGTACTTC. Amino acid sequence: CASSLGGLSSYEQYF.